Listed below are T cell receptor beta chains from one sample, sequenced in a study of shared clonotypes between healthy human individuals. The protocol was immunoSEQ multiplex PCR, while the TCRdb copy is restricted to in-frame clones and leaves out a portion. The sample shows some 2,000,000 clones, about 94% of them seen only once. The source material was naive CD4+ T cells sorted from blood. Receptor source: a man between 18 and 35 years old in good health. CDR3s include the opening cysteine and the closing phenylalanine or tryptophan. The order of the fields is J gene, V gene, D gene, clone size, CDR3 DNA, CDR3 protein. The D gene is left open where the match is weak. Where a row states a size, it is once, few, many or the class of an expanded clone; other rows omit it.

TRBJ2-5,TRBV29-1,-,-,TGCAGCGGGGGGAGAGGGGAGACCCAGTACTTC,CSGGRGETQYF
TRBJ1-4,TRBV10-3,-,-,TGTGCCATCAGTGAGTCCCAGGGGCCAACTAATGAAAAACTGTTTTTT,CAISESQGPTNEKLFF
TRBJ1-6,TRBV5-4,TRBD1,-,TGTGCCAGCAGCTTTGGGGACAGGGGTTGGGAAAATTCACCCCTCCACTTT,CASSFGDRGWENSPLHF
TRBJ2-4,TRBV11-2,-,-,TGTGCCAGCAGCTTACGGGATTTAAACATTCAGTACTTC,CASSLRDLNIQYF
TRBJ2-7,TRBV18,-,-,TGTGCCAGCTCACCGGGATTTGGCTACGAGCAGTACTTC,CASSPGFGYEQYF
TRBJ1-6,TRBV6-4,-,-,TGTGCCAGCAGTGACCCCCCCCGGTGGAGACAGACCAGAATATATAATTCACCCCTCCACTTT,CASSDPPRWRQTRIYNSPLHF
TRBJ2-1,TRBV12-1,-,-,TGTGCCAGCAGCTGCCCAGGGGACGCCCACAATGAGCAGTTCTTC,CASSCPGDAHNEQFF
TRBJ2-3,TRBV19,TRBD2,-,TGTGCCAGTAGTATAAGAGATAGCGGGAGCGGGTCTAGCACAGATACGCAGTATTTT,CASSIRDSGSGSSTDTQYF
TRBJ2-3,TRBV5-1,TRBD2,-,TGCGCCAGCAGCTACGTAGCGGGAGAGGTAGATACGCAGTATTTT,CASSYVAGEVDTQYF
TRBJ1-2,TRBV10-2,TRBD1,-,TGCGCCAGCAGTGAGCCCACCCCGGACAGGGATCATGGCTACACCTTC,CASSEPTPDRDHGYTF
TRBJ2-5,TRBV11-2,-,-,TGTGCCAGCAGCCGCAGGATGGGGGAGACCCAGTACTTC,CASSRRMGETQYF
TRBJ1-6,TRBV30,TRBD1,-,TGTGCCTGGAGCACGCGACAGGGAGTGAATTCACCCCTCCACTTT,CAWSTRQGVNSPLHF
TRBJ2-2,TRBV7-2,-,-,TGTGCCAGCCATCCGCCGAACACCGGGGAGCTGTTTTTT,CASHPPNTGELFF
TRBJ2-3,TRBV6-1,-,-,TGTGCCAGCAGTGAAATTCCCCTAACCGGTGGTACGCAGTATTTT,CASSEIPLTGGTQYF
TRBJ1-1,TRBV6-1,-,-,TGTGCCAGCAGTGCAGGGAACGCGAACACTGAAGCTTTCTTT,CASSAGNANTEAFF
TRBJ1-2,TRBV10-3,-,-,TGTGCCATCACCCCGGCAGGGAACTATGGCTACACCTTC,CAITPAGNYGYTF
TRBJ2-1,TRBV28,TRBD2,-,TGTGCCAGCAGTTTACCAACTAGCGGCAATGAGCAGTTCTTC,CASSLPTSGNEQFF
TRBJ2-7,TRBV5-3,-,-,TGTGCCAGAAGCTGCACCGGGGCCACCTACGAGCAGTACTTC,CARSCTGATYEQYF
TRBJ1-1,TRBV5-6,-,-,TGTGCCAGCAGCGGAATAGGGTTGGAGAACACTGAAGCTTTCTTT,CASSGIGLENTEAFF
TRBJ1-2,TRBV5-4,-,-,TGTGCCAGCAGCGGGGGGGGCAAAGGAAACTATGGCTACACCTTC,CASSGGGKGNYGYTF
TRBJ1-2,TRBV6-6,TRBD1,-,TGTGCCAGCAGTACGACAGGGCCAGCTTCGGGCTATGGCTACACCTTC,CASSTTGPASGYGYTF
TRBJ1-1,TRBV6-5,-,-,TGTGCCAGCAGTTACTTTCGGACGAACACTGAAGCTTTCTTT,CASSYFRTNTEAFF
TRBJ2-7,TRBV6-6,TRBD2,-,TGTGCCAGCAGACACCGAACTAGCGGGATAGCTTACGAGCAGTACTTC,CASRHRTSGIAYEQYF
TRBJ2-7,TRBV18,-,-,TGTGCCAGCTCACCTCCCGGGACCAAATTCTACGAGCAGTACTTC,CASSPPGTKFYEQYF
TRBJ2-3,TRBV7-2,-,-,TGTGCCAGCAGCTTAGGGGCTAGCACAGATACGCAGTATTTT,CASSLGASTDTQYF
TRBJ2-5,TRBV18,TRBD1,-,TGTGCCAGCTCACGGACAGGGTACCAAGAGACCCAGTACTTC,CASSRTGYQETQYF
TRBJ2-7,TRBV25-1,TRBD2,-,TGTGCCAGCAGTGATCCGGGACTAAGGCTCGAGCAGTACTTC,CASSDPGLRLEQYF
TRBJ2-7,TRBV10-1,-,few,TGCGCCAGCAGGCTTACCTGGTCCTACGAGCAGTACTTC,CASRLTWSYEQYF
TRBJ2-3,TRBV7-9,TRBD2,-,TGTGCCAGCAGCTCGGGGGGAATAAGCACAGATACGCAGTATTTT,CASSSGGISTDTQYF
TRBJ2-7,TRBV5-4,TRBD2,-,TGTGCCAGCAGCCTCGGACTAGCGGGAGTTGAAGAGCAGTACTTC,CASSLGLAGVEEQYF
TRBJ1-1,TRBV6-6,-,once,TGTGCCAGCAGTTATAGACAGGCGAACACTGAAGCTTTCTTT,CASSYRQANTEAFF
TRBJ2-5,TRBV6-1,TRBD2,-,TGTGCCAGCAGTGTCCTCCCAACTAGCGGGAGGGCCGGGGAGACCCAGTACTTC,CASSVLPTSGRAGETQYF
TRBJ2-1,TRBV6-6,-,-,TGTGCCAGCAGTTACTCGGTCACATTTGAGCAGTTCTTC,CASSYSVTFEQFF
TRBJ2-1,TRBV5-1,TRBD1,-,TGCGCCAGCAGCTTGTCAGGGACAGCCTACAATGAGCAGTTCTTC,CASSLSGTAYNEQFF
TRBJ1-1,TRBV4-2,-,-,TGTGCCAGCAGCCAAGATCGGGGACTTGAAGCTTTCTTT,CASSQDRGLEAFF
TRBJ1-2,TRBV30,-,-,TGTGCCTGGAGTCCAATTAACTATGGCTACACCTTC,CAWSPINYGYTF
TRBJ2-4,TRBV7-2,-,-,TGTGCCAGCAGCTTAGCGCAGAGTTTGATGGCCCAAAACATTCAGTACTTC,CASSLAQSLMAQNIQYF
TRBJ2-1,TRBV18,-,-,TGTGCCAGCTCACCTAGCAGGACTAACAATGAGCAGTTCTTC,CASSPSRTNNEQFF
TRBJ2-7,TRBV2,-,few,TGTGCCAGCAGTGTACAGTACGAGCAGTACTTC,CASSVQYEQYF
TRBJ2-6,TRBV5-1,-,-,TGCGCCAGCAGCCTAACAGGGACCGGGGCCAACGTCCTGACTTTC,CASSLTGTGANVLTF
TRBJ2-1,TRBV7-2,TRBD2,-,TGTGCCAGCAGCTATGGTCTACTAGCGGGCTACAATGAGCAGTTCTTC,CASSYGLLAGYNEQFF
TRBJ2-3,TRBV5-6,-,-,TGTGCCAGCACCCCCGGGACGGTCACAGATACGCAGTATTTT,CASTPGTVTDTQYF
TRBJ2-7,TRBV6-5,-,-,TGTGCCAGCAGTTATGCCCATGAGGGACCCAACTACGAGCAGTACTTC,CASSYAHEGPNYEQYF
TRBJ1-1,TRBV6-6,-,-,TGTGCCAGCAGTTACTCTTGGGACACTGAAGCTTTCTTT,CASSYSWDTEAFF
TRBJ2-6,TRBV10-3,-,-,TGTGCCACGGGACCCCCTGGGGCCAACGTCCTGACTTTC,CATGPPGANVLTF
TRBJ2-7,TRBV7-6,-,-,TGTGCCAGCAGCTTAGCGACAGGCCAGGTGCAGTACTTC,CASSLATGQVQYF
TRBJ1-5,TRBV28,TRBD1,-,TGTGCCAGCAGGGGATCCGGGACAGGGGTGTCCAATCAGCCCCAGCATTTT,CASRGSGTGVSNQPQHF
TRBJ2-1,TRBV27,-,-,TGTGCCAGCGGGAGGGACAGCCGTTACAATGAGCAGTTCTTC,CASGRDSRYNEQFF
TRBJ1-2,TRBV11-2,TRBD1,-,TGTGCCAGCAGCTTAGAAGCTGGTACAGGGGGCCGCTATGGCTACACCTTC,CASSLEAGTGGRYGYTF
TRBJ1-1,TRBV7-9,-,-,TGTGCCACCACAAACACTGAAGCTTTCTTT,CATTNTEAFF
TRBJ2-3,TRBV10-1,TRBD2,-,TGCGCCAGCAGTCTTAGCGGGGTGAATACGCAGTATTTT,CASSLSGVNTQYF
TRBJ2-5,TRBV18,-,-,TGTGCCAGCTCACCGCTAGCCATCAGAGAGACCCAGTACTTC,CASSPLAIRETQYF
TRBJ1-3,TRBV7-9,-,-,TGTGCCAGCAGCTTAAGTGTTCGGAACACCATATATTTT,CASSLSVRNTIYF